One and the same sample provided the 30 T cell receptor beta chains below, sequenced in a study of blood T cell repertoires in COVID-19. TCRdb keeps only in-frame clones here, not all; method: immunoSEQ multiplex PCR. The sample gives a few hundred thousand clones, over 75% of which show up once; roughly 1.9% is in the top ten. The specimen sequenced was PBMCs or T cells enriched from blood (not recorded which). The receptor set was obtained from a woman aged 40 to 50 who had recovered from COVID-19.

This clone was seen more than once but under ten times. The chain uses TRBV18 and TRBJ1-1; D uncertain. The germline V and J ends were trimmed by 5 bases and 1 base, with 8 bases remaining between them. The CDR3 covers 13 residues. The germline gives CDR1 KGHSH, CDR2 LQKENI. The CDR3 spells CASSINSNTEAFF. CDR3 coding DNA: TGTGCCAGCTCAATAAATTCGAACACTGAAGCTTTCTTT.

The J gene is TRBJ2-1, the V gene TRBV3-1 (or the pseudogene TRBV3-2), with 8 bases matching TRBD2. Germline CDR1 and CDR2: LGHDT and YNNKEL (reference sequence). Trimming removed 4 bases from V and 2 bases from J; junction bases left unmatched: 4. The CDR3 contains 15 residues. The CDR3 DNA follows: TGTGCCAGCAGCCCACCGGGAGGGCCCTACAATGAGCAGTTCTTC. Its translation is CASSPPGGPYNEQFF.

V is TRBV7-9 and J is TRBJ1-2; 9 bases are shared with TRBD1. The CDR3 runs to 14 residues. Germline V gives CDR1 SEHNR, CDR2 FQNEAQ (reference sequence). J was trimmed by 8 bases and V by 5 bases; bases with no gene match: 9. CDR3: CASSELQGAEGYTF. CDR3 coding DNA: TGTGCCAGCAGCGAATTACAGGGGGCGGAGGGCTACACCTTC.

The DNA for the CDR3 is TGTGCCATCAGTTTTCGTTTGGGAGAGGACGAGCAGTACTTC. Its protein is CAISFRLGEDEQYF. The rearrangement links TRBV10-3 to TRBJ2-7, with a tentative D call TRBD2 (5 bases). Germline CDR1 reads ENHRY; CDR2 reads SYGVKD. Deletions cut 5 bases from V and 5 bases from J, with 16 bases between. This CDR3 comprises 14 residues.

The rearrangement uses TRBV5-4 and TRBJ1-1; TRBD1 is a possible D gene (5 bases). CDR1 SGHNT and CDR2 YYREEE come from the germline V gene (reference sequence). Trimming took 0 bases from V and 0 from J, leaving 12 bases between them. The CDR3 totals 16 residues. CDR3 bases: TGTGCCAGCAGCTTGGGGCAGGGTGTGGTGAACACTGAAGCTTTCTTT. Its protein is CASSLGQGVVNTEAFF.

The chain links TRBV7-2 to TRBJ1-4, with 7 bases fitting TRBD1. CDR1 is SGHTA and CDR2 is FQGNSA in the germline V gene. The CDR3 runs 15 residues. V gave up 1 base and J gave up 10 bases; unmatched junction bases: 9. The CDR3 nucleotides read TGTGCCAGCAGCTTAGGACAGGGTAGGGTCGGAAAACTGTTTTTT. This translates into CASSLGQGRVGKLFF. The full variable domain, its missing parts supplied by reference TRBV7-2 and TRBJ1-4, is GAGVSQSPSNKVTEKGKDVELRCDPISGHTALYWYRQSLGQGLEFLIYFQGNSAPDKSGLPSDRFSAERTGGSVSTLTIQRTQQEDSAVYLCASSLGQGRVGKLFFGSGTQLSVL.

The gene calls are TRBV19 and TRBJ2-6; D remains unclear. The CDR3 is made up of 16 amino acids. Trimming took 1 base from V and 1 from J, leaving 8 bases between them. Germline assignment: CDR1 LNHDA and CDR2 SQIVND (reference sequence). CDR3 amino acids: CASSIAYNSGANVLTF. The CDR3 DNA reads TGTGCCAGTAGTATAGCGTACAATTCTGGGGCCAACGTCCTGACTTTC.

The chain combines TRBV5-1 with TRBJ2-7; 8 bases agree with TRBD2. The CDR3 has 16 residues. Looked up from germline, CDR1 is SGHRS and CDR2 is YFSETQ. Unmatched junction bases numbered 5, after V lost 0 bases and J lost 0 bases. For the CDR3, the DNA is TGCGCCAGCAGCTTGGTAATTAGCGGGAACTCCTACGAGCAGTACTTC. Translated: CASSLVISGNSYEQYF.

This clone was detected once. A read error may be the cause here, since a much bigger clone is one base away. Other nucleotide sequences from this sample produce the same CDR3. The genes are TRBV11-2 and TRBJ1-2; TRBD1 aligns across 7 bases. The CDR3 is made up of 13 amino acids. Germline assignment: CDR1 SGHAT and CDR2 FQNNGV. The J segment lost 3 bases and the V segment lost 5 bases, leaving 3 bases of the junction unmatched. The CDR3 DNA reads TGTGCCAGCAGCCCCGGGACAGACTATGGCTACACCTTC. Translation gives CASSPGTDYGYTF.

This chain links TRBV27 with TRBJ1-1; 7 positions match TRBD1. V trimming: 1 base; J trimming: 3 bases; junction bases outside the gene matches: 5. Germline V gene lookup returns CDR1 MNHEY and CDR2 SMNVEV (reference sequence). This CDR3 has 15 amino acids. DNA of the CDR3: TGTGCCAGCAGTTTATGGTTCAGGGGGGACACTGAAGCTTTCTTT. This sequence encodes CASSLWFRGDTEAFF.

The chain carries TRBV4-3 and TRBJ1-1; 7 nucleotides agree with TRBD1. With V trimmed by 0 bases and J by 1 base, 5 bases remained unmatched. CDR1 is LGHNA, CDR2 YSLEER, per germline. The CDR3 consists of 16 residues. CDR3 protein: CASSQEGRTGNTEAFF. CDR3 in DNA: TGCGCCAGCAGCCAAGAAGGTAGGACAGGGAACACTGAAGCTTTCTTT.

The V gene is TRBV4-3, the J gene TRBJ2-3; D is unclear. CDR1 and CDR2 from the germline V gene are LGHNA and YSLEER. The V end was cut by 3 bases, the J end by 0 bases, with 7 bases between. The CDR3 runs to 14 residues. This CDR3 reads CASSHLQSTDTQYF. In nucleotides, the CDR3 is TGCGCCAGCAGCCACCTACAGAGCACAGATACGCAGTATTTT.

CDR3 sequence reads: CASSSLAGGTYNEQFF. As DNA, the CDR3 is TGTGCCAGCAGTTCCTTGGCGGGAGGAACCTACAATGAGCAGTTCTTC. The gene calls are TRBV6-2 or TRBV6-3 and TRBJ2-1; TRBD2 agrees at 8 bases. This CDR3 region has 16 residues. Germline V lookup: CDR1 MNHEY, CDR2 SVGEGT. J lost 2 bases, V lost 4 bases, and 7 bases had no gene match.

The chain joins TRBV9 to TRBJ2-7, with TRBD2 matching over 9 bases. J gave up 6 bases and V 0 bases, and 7 bases lay outside the gene matches. The germline V gene has CDR1 SGDLS and CDR2 YYNGEE. This CDR3 region has 15 residues. The CDR3 bases are TGTGCCAGCAGCGTAGGATCGGCGGGAGGGGCCGAGCAGTACTTC. Protein: CASSVGSAGGAEQYF.

The chain joins TRBV19 to TRBJ1-5; 7 nucleotides match TRBD1. This CDR3 is 15 amino acids long. V trimming: 4 bases; J trimming: 7 bases; junction bases outside the gene matches: 10. Germline CDR1 reads LNHDA; CDR2 reads SQIVND (reference sequence). The CDR3 loop reads CASSTAGGSWQPQHF. In DNA, the CDR3 is TGTGCCAGTAGTACCGCAGGGGGTTCGTGGCAGCCCCAGCATTTT. Using reference TRBV19 and TRBJ1-5 for the parts outside the CDR3, the full variable domain is DGGITQSPKYLFRKEGQNVTLSCEQNLNHDAMYWYRQDPGQGLRLIYYSQIVNDFQKGDIAEGYSVSREKKESFPLTVTSAQKNPTAFYLCASSTAGGSWQPQHFGDGTRLSIL.

This clone was counted a few times. At the DNA level, this CDR3 is encoded by other sequences in the same sample as well. CDR3 sequence reads: CASSPQANQPQHF. CDR3 sequence (DNA): TGTGCCAGCAGTCCCCAGGCGAATCAGCCCCAGCATTTT. The chain recombines TRBV6-5 with TRBJ1-5; D ambiguous. The V end was cut by 5 bases, the J end by 4 bases, with 9 bases between. Germline V CDR1 and CDR2: MNHEY, SVGAGI. The CDR3 spans 13 residues.

The rearrangement links TRBV14 to TRBJ2-1; TRBD1 aligns across 7 bases. V lost 5 bases, J lost 12 bases, and 10 bases stayed unmatched. CDR1 is SGHDN and CDR2 is FVKESK in the germline V gene. This CDR3 is built from 13 residues. CDR3 bases: TGTGCCAGCAGCTTCCTGACAGGGTTTGGGCAGTTCTTC. Amino acids: CASSFLTGFGQFF.

The V gene is TRBV5-1, the J gene TRBJ1-2, with 9 bases fitting TRBD1. Germline CDR1 reads SGHRS; CDR2 reads YFSETQ. CDR3 size: 16 residues. The J segment lost 1 base and the V segment lost 2 bases, leaving 6 bases of the junction unmatched. CDR3 DNA: TGCGCCAGCAGCTTAACCCCGGGACAGGGTAACTATGGCTACACCTTC. Translation gives CASSLTPGQGNYGYTF.

This clone has a handful of counts. The chain joins TRBV30 to TRBJ1-2; D uncertain. Trimming pared 0 bases from V and 7 bases from J, leaving 12 bases between. CDR1 is GTSNPN and CDR2 is SVGIG in the germline V gene (reference sequence). CDR3 size: 13 residues. The CDR3 here is CAWSVTGVSGYTF. The CDR3 bases are TGTGCCTGGAGTGTTACGGGAGTTTCTGGCTACACCTTC.

The J gene is TRBJ2-7, the V gene TRBV19; 8 bases are a match to TRBD1. V lost 5 bases to trimming and J lost 0 bases; unmatched junction nucleotides: 6. Germline V lookup: CDR1 LNHDA, CDR2 SQIVND (reference sequence). CDR3 length equals 15 residues. As DNA, the CDR3 is TGTGCCAGTAGTCCGTGGACAGGGAGCTCCTACGAGCAGTACTTC. It encodes CASSPWTGSSYEQYF.

This clone showed up just a few times. V is TRBV4-1 and J is TRBJ2-2, with 8 positions matching TRBD1. The V segment lost 3 bases and the J segment 4 bases; nucleotides outside the gene matches: 13. Per germline, CDR1 MGHRA and CDR2 YSYEKL. The CDR3 runs to 18 residues. CDR3 nucleotide sequence: TGCGCCAGCAGCCACCCTATGGGGGGACAGGCAATCACCGGGGAGCTGTTTTTT. Protein sequence: CASSHPMGGQAITGELFF.

This clone was seen once. The chain combines TRBV2 with TRBJ2-7; 14 bases agree with TRBD2. Unmatched junction bases numbered 14, after V lost 3 bases and J lost 1 base. Germline CDR1 SNHLY, CDR2 FYNNEI. The CDR3 covers 20 residues. In nucleotides, the CDR3 is TGTGCCAGCAGTGAGTCGAGAAGTTGGGGGACTAGCGGGAGTTCCTACGAGCAGTACTTC. Its protein is CASSESRSWGTSGSSYEQYF.

The rearrangement links TRBV20-1 to TRBJ2-3; weak D call: TRBD2 (5 bases). The CDR3 consists of 16 residues. Trimming cost V 3 bases and J 5 bases, with 21 bases left between them. Germline V gives CDR1 DFQATT, CDR2 SNEGSKA (reference sequence). The CDR3 bases are TGCAGTGCTAGTCCCATCGGCGGGCGTGGTGGAGATACGCAGTATTTT. This translates into CSASPIGGRGGDTQYF.

The chain employs TRBV2 and TRBJ2-7; 8 nucleotides agree with TRBD2. V was clipped by 7 bases and J by 1 base; unmatched bases: 9. From germline, CDR1 is SNHLY and CDR2 FYNNEI. This CDR3 contains 15 residues. The CDR3 is CASTLSGGLSYEQYF. The CDR3 nucleotides are TGTGCCAGCACCCTAAGCGGGGGACTTTCCTACGAGCAGTACTTC.

The V gene is TRBV10-3, the J gene TRBJ1-1, with no clear D. CDR1 and CDR2 from the germline V gene are ENHRY and SYGVKD. The ends were cut back, 0 bases at V and 0 bases at J, with 8 bases in the middle. The CDR3 covers 15 residues. The CDR3 loop is CAISESGVLNTEAFF. The CDR3 DNA is TGTGCCATCAGTGAGTCCGGGGTATTGAACACTGAAGCTTTCTTT.

V gene TRBV30 combines with J gene TRBJ1-2; D not certain. V lost 8 bases and J lost 4, with 11 bases in between. CDR1 is GTSNPN and CDR2 is SVGIG in the germline V gene (reference sequence). The CDR3 loop spans 11 amino acids. The CDR3 DNA follows: TGTGCCACTAAGGTGGGCTATGGCTACACCTTC. This sequence encodes CATKVGYGYTF.

This clone has just one count. The chain carries TRBV11-3 and TRBJ2-6; D unresolved. Between the trimmed V and J ends, which lost 2 bases and 0 bases, there was a span of 14 bases. Germline V lookup: CDR1 SGHNT, CDR2 YENEEA. CDR3 length: 18 residues. The CDR3 DNA reads as TGTGCCAGCAGCTTATCAAGTCTTTCGAGCTCTGGGGCCAACGTCCTGACTTTC. Amino acid sequence: CASSLSSLSSSGANVLTF. Combining the CDR3 with reference TRBV11-3 and TRBJ2-6 gives the whole variable domain EAGVVQSPRYKIIEKKQPVAFWCNPISGHNTLYWYLQNLGQGPELLIRYENEEAVDDSQLPKDRFSAERLKGVDSTLKIQPAELGDSAVYLCASSLSSLSSSGANVLTFGAGSRLTVL.

The genes are TRBV24-1 and TRBJ2-1; 7 bases align to TRBD1. CDR3 size: 16 residues. With V trimmed by 5 bases and J by 0 bases, 6 bases remained unmatched. Germline CDR1 reads KGHDR; CDR2 reads SFDVKD. Here the CDR3 reads CATSVGDSSSYNEQFF. For the CDR3, the DNA is TGTGCCACCAGTGTAGGGGACAGTAGCTCCTACAATGAGCAGTTCTTC.

With regard to this clone: Different DNA sequences within this sample yield the same CDR3. The J gene is TRBJ2-5, the V gene TRBV4-3, with 8 bases identical to TRBD1. Trimming took 1 base from V and 5 from J; bases not matched to a gene: 3. CDR1 LGHNA and CDR2 YSLEER come from the germline V gene. The CDR3 extends over 14 amino acids. CDR3 region: CASSQGTGRETQYF. The CDR3 DNA reads as TGCGCCAGCAGCCAAGGGACAGGGAGGGAGACCCAGTACTTC.

The rearrangement joins TRBV6-5 to TRBJ2-5; D may be TRBD1 (6 bases). The CDR3 has 13 amino acids. V lost 6 bases and J 4 bases, leaving 12 bases between the germline ends. Germline assignment: CDR1 MNHEY and CDR2 SVGAGI. In nucleotides, the CDR3 is TGTGCCAGCAGGCCTCCAGGGGCAGAGACCCAGTACTTC. This sequence encodes CASRPPGAETQYF.